Included here is one TCR beta chain sequence, with context. The antigen is undetermined. Recent vaccinations or acute infections were absent in the healthy HIV-negative adult donors. Splitting the CD4+ cells yielded a CD45RA+ naive subset and a CD45RA-negative memory subset. The sample is drawn from a study of shared clonotypes between healthy human individuals. Overall study results and limits: Although depth was large, rarefaction showed that sequencing of the sorted subsets was incomplete. Compared with clonotypes that all four donors shared, non-shared clonotypes had lower generation probabilities.

Only in-frame clones appear in the TCRdb table, and some are missing; sequencing was by immunoSEQ multiplex PCR. The table has some 2,500,000 clones, roughly 92% seen once; the top ten hold 0.37%. Deletions cut 0 bases from V and 0 bases from J, with 5 bases between. Per germline, CDR1 SGHVS and CDR2 FQNEAQ. The CDR3 length is 14 residues. The TCR comes from a man between 18 and 29 years old in good health. Some clones in this sample may be carry-over from other donors' samples. Sequences were obtained from naive CD4+ T cells from PBMCs. Subset defined: CD45RA+ positively selected. The chain is built from TRBV7-8 and TRBJ1-2; no clear D gene. The CDR3 loop reads CASSLAGTNYGYTF. The CDR3 DNA reads as TGTGCCAGCAGCTTAGCTGGAACTAACTATGGCTACACCTTC.